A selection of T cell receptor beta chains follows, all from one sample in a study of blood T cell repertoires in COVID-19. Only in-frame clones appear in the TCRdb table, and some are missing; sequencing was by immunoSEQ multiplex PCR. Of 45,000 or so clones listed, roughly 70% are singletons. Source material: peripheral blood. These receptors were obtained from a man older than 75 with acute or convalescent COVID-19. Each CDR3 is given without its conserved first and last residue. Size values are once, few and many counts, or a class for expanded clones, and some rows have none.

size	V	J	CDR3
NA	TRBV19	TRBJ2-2	ASSITGKAGELF
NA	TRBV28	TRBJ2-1	ASSLSSPAPRLAGGRVDEQF
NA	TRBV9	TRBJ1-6	ASSDQGISPLH
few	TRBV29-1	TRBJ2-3	SVRVGPDTQY
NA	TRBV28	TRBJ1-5	ASSSPGGGFQPQH
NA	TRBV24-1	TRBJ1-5	ATSDGVSSQPQH
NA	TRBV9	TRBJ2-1	ASSVVGSGRVNEQF
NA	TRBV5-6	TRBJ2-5	ASSLRGPQGTQY
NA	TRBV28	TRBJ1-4	ASRQGPEKLF
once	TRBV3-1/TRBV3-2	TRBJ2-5	ASSPRLEAGLETQY
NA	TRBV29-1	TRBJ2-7	SVVGQPGEQY
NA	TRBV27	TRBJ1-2	ASSRDANYGYT
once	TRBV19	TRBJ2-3	ASSIRGKGTDTQY
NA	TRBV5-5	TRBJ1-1	ASSLVSTEAF
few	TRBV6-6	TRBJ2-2	ASSYSRGTGELF